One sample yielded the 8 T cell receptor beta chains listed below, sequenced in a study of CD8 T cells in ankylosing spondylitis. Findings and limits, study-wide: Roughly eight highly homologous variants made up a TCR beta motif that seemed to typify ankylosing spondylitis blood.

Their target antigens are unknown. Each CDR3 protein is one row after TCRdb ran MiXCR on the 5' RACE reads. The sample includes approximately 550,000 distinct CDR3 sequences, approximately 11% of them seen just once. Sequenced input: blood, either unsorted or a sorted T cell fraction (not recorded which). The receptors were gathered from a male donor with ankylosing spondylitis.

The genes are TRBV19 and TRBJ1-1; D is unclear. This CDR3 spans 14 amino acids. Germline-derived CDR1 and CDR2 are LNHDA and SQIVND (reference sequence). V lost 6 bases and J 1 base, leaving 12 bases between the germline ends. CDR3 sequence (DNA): TGTGCCAGTAGACCCCGTGTGGGGAACACTGAAGCTTTCTTT. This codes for CASRPRVGNTEAFF.

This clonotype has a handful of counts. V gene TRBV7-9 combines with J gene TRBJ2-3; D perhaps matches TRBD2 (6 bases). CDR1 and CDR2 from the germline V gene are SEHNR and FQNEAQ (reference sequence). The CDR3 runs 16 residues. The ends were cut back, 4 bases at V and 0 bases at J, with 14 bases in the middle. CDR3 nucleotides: TGTGCCAGCAGCTCCAAGCGGGCAAGTAGCACAGATACGCAGTATTTT. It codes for CASSSKRASSTDTQYF.

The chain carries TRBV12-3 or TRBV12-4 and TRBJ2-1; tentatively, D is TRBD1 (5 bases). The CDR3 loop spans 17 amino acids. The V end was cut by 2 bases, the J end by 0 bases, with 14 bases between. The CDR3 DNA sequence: TGTGCCAGCAGTTTATTGGGGCCCCATACCTCCTACAATGAGCAGTTCTTC. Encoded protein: CASSLLGPHTSYNEQFF.

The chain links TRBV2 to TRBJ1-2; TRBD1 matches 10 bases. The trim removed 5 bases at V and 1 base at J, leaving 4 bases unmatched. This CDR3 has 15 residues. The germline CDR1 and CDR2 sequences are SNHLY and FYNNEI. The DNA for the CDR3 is TGTGCCAGCAGTAAAGACAGGGGGCTTAACTATGGCTACACCTTC. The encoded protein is CASSKDRGLNYGYTF.

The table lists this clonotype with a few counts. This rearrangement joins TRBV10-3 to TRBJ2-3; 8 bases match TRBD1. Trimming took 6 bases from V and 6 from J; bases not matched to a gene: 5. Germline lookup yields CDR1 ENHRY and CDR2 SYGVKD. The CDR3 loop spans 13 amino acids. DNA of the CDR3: TGTGCCATCAGGTTACAGGGGGAGGATACGCAGTATTTT. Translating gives CAIRLQGEDTQYF.

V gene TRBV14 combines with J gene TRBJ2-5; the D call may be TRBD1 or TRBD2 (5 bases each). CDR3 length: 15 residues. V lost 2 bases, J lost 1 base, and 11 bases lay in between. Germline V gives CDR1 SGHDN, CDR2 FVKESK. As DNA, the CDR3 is TGTGCCAGCAGCCAACTCACGGGGCCCCAAGAGACCCAGTACTTC. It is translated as CASSQLTGPQETQYF.

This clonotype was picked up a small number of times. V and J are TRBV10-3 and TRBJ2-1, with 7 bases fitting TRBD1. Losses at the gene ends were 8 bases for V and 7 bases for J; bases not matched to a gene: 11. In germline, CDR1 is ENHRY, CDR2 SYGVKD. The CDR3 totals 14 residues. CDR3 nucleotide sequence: TGTGCCATCGGGGGAGACAGGGCGAGGAATGAGCAGTTCTTC. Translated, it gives CAIGGDRARNEQFF.

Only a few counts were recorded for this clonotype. The CDR3 DNA reads TGCAGTGCGCAGACTAGCGGGAGATCCGATACGCAGTATTTT. Amino acids: CSAQTSGRSDTQYF. The chain uses TRBV20-1 and TRBJ2-3, with 12 bases aligning to TRBD2. The CDR3 is 14 residues long. Germline V lookup: CDR1 DFQATT, CDR2 SNEGSKA (reference sequence). V shed 6 bases and J 6 bases; nucleotides not matched to a gene: 7.